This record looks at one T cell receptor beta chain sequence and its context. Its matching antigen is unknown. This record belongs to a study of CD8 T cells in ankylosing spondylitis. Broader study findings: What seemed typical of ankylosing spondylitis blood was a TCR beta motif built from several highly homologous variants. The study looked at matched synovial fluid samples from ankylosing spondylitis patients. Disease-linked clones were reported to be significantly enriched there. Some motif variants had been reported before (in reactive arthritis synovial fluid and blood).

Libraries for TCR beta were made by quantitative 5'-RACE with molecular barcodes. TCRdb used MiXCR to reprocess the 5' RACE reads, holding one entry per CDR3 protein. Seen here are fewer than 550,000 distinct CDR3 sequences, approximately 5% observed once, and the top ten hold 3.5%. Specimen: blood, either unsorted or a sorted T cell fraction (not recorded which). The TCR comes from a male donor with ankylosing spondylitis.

The CDR3 reads CASSWGPPTNTEAFF. For the CDR3, the DNA is TGCGCCAGCAGCTGGGGGCCTCCTACGAATACTGAAGCTTTCTTT. The rearrangement uses TRBV5-1 and TRBJ1-1, with a possible D match to TRBD1 (6 bases). Germline CDR1 reads SGHRS; CDR2 reads YFSETQ. V gave up 3 bases and J gave up 5 bases, with 17 bases separating them. CDR3 length equals 15 residues.